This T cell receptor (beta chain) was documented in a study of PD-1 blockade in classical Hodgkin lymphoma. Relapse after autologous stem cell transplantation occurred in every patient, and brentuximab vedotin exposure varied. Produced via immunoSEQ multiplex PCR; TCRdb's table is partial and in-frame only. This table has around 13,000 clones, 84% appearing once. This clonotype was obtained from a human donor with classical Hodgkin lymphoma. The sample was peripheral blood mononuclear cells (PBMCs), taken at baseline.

Here the CDR3 DNA reads TGTGCCAGCAGCTCCCGGACAGGGGCCCAGCCCCAGCATTTT. This translates into CASSSRTGAQPQHF. The chain has TRBV7-2 and TRBJ1-5; the match to TRBD1 covers 9 bases. Germline CDR1 and CDR2: SGHTA and FQGNSA. The CDR3 sequence is 14 residues long. The V gene end was trimmed by 4 bases and the J gene end by 7 bases; junction bases not matched to a gene: 5.